A selection of T cell receptor beta chains follows, all from one sample in a study of blood T cell repertoires in COVID-19. Sequencing used immunoSEQ multiplex PCR; TCRdb keeps in-frame clones, though not all of them. Altogether some 270,000 clones are present, around 85% being singletons, with the ten largest covering 0.85% to 1%. Material: peripheral blood. The receptors derive from a human donor with COVID-19, enrolled during active disease. The donor label of this sample is uncertain. The CDR3 runs from the conserved cysteine through the conserved F or W. A D gene is named only where the DNA matches it firmly. Some rows mark clone size as missing; the rest say once, few, many or name a class of expanded clone.

d_call	v_call	clone_size	cdr3_length	j_call	cdr3_aa	cdr3_nt
TRBD1	TRBV19	-	15	TRBJ1-1	CASSPGQGIGTEAFF	TGTGCCAGTAGTCCAGGACAGGGCATAGGCACTGAAGCTTTCTTT
TRBD2	TRBV29-1	-	13	TRBJ2-7	CSAVSGGAYEQYF	TGCAGCGCCGTCAGCGGGGGAGCCTACGAGCAGTACTTC
TRBD1	TRBV28	-	17	TRBJ1-5	CASSLPRDRGPDQPQHF	TGTGCCAGCAGTTTACCCCGGGACAGGGGGCCTGATCAGCCCCAGCATTTT
TRBD2	TRBV9	-	15	TRBJ2-1	CASSRGLAQNNEQFF	TGTGCCAGCAGCCGTGGACTAGCGCAAAACAATGAGCAGTTCTTC
-	TRBV6-1	-	15	TRBJ1-1	CASSEQQAMNTEAFF	TGTGCCAGCAGTGAACAGCAGGCGATGAACACTGAAGCTTTCTTT
-	TRBV5-1	-	15	TRBJ2-2	CASSISTRYTGELFF	TGCGCCAGCAGCATCTCGACTAGGTACACCGGGGAGCTGTTTTTT
TRBD2	TRBV6-1	-	15	TRBJ2-2	CASSETPGLGGELFF	TGTGCCAGCAGTGAGACGCCAGGACTAGGCGGGGAGCTGTTTTTT
-	TRBV27	once	15	TRBJ1-2	CASSLRVDFGYGYTF	TGTGCCAGCAGTTTACGAGTCGACTTTGGCTATGGCTACACCTTC
TRBD1	TRBV28	-	17	TRBJ1-4	CASSLTARQGAGEKLFF	TGTGCCAGCAGTTTAACGGCGAGGCAGGGGGCCGGAGAAAAACTGTTTTTT
TRBD2	TRBV7-2	-	18	TRBJ2-3	CASSWQRTSGSWSDTQYF	TGTGCCAGCAGCTGGCAGAGGACTAGCGGGAGTTGGTCAGATACGCAGTATTTT
TRBD2	TRBV19	-	14	TRBJ2-7	CASSTLAGAYEQYF	TGTGCCAGTAGTACACTAGCGGGAGCCTACGAGCAGTACTTC
-	TRBV5-1	-	14	TRBJ1-1	CASSSLGRGTEAFF	TGCGCCAGCAGCTCCTTGGGTAGGGGGACGGAAGCTTTCTTT
-	TRBV3-1/TRBV3-2	-	15	TRBJ1-1	CASSQSSLMNTEAFF	TGTGCCAGCAGCCAGAGCTCCTTAATGAACACTGAAGCTTTCTTT
TRBD1	TRBV7-2	-	16	TRBJ2-1	CASSSRGGDRVSEQFF	TGTGCCAGCAGCTCTCGCGGCGGGGACAGGGTTAGTGAGCAGTTCTTC
-	TRBV5-6	few	13	TRBJ1-5	CASNSIGDQPQHF	TGTGCCAGCAATTCTATAGGGGATCAGCCCCAGCATTTT
TRBD1	TRBV3-1/TRBV3-2	few	16	TRBJ2-7	CASSRHSGTDPYEQYF	TGTGCCAGCAGCCGCCATTCCGGGACAGACCCATACGAGCAGTACTTC
TRBD1	TRBV15	-	16	TRBJ2-7	CATSSPDRGLSYEQYF	TGTGCCACCAGCAGCCCCGACAGGGGGCTCTCCTACGAGCAGTACTTC
-	TRBV6-5	-	13	TRBJ2-5	CASSYQYQETQYF	TGTGCCAGCAGTTACCAGTACCAAGAGACCCAGTACTTC
-	TRBV27	-	16	TRBJ1-2	CASSPVFGGMAYGYTF	TGTGCCAGCAGTCCTGTTTTCGGGGGAATGGCCTATGGCTACACCTTC
TRBD1	TRBV10-3	-	15	TRBJ2-2	CAIKEDRAETGELFF	TGTGCCATTAAGGAGGACAGGGCCGAAACCGGGGAGCTGTTTTTT
-	TRBV19	-	13	TRBJ1-4	CASSTTDNEKLFF	TGTGCCAGTAGTACTACAGATAATGAAAAACTGTTTTTT
TRBD2	TRBV10-3	-	15	TRBJ2-3	CAIRPGLARTDTQYF	TGTGCCATCAGGCCGGGACTAGCCCGCACAGATACGCAGTATTTT
-	TRBV19	-	15	TRBJ2-3	CASSIGTDLTDTQYF	TGTGCCAGTAGTATAGGTACTGACTTAACAGATACGCAGTATTTT
-	TRBV20-1	-	11	TRBJ2-7	CSATREYEQYF	TGCAGTGCTACCAGGGAATACGAGCAGTACTTC
TRBD1	TRBV28	-	15	TRBJ1-2	CASRNRGQTNYGYTF	TGTGCCAGCAGGAACAGGGGGCAGACTAACTATGGCTACACCTTC
TRBD1	TRBV6-2/TRBV6-3	-	15	TRBJ1-5	CASSYSRQGEQPQHF	TGTGCCAGCAGTTACTCCCGACAGGGGGAACAGCCCCAGCATTTT
TRBD1	TRBV11-2	many	14	TRBJ1-3	CASSRDRGGNTIYF	TGTGCCAGCAGTCGTGACAGGGGTGGAAACACCATATATTTT
-	TRBV5-1	-	14	TRBJ1-5	CASSLGGPNQPQHF	TGCGCCAGCAGCTTGGGAGGGCCCAATCAGCCCCAGCATTTT
-	TRBV11-2	once	13	TRBJ2-7	CASSYERYYEQYF	TGTGCCAGCAGCTACGAGAGATACTACGAGCAGTACTTC
-	TRBV6-2/TRBV6-3	-	17	TRBJ1-2	CASSYSPWGGPNYGYTF	TGTGCCAGCAGTTACTCCCCCTGGGGGGGTCCTAACTATGGCTACACCTTC
-	TRBV5-1	-	13	TRBJ1-1	CASSLGGDTEAFF	TGCGCCAGCAGCTTGGGAGGAGACACTGAAGCTTTCTTT
TRBD1	TRBV6-4	-	19	TRBJ2-7	CASSDCRGRVETSPSEQYF	TGTGCCAGCAGCGACTGCAGGGGGCGAGTCGAGACTAGTCCGTCCGAGCAGTACTTC
-	TRBV30	-	15	TRBJ2-2	CAWRSGQTGTGELFF	TGTGCCTGGAGATCCGGACAGACCGGGACCGGGGAGCTGTTTTTT
-	TRBV20-1	-	11	TRBJ1-1	CSARVNQGSFF	TGCAGTGCTAGAGTAAATCAGGGTTCTTTCTTT
-	TRBV2	-	16	TRBJ1-6	CASRGGPGAYNSPLHF	TGTGCCAGCAGAGGAGGCCCGGGCGCCTATAATTCACCCCTCCACTTT
-	TRBV30	few	13	TRBJ1-4	CAWNKGQDEKLFF	TGTGCCTGGAATAAGGGGCAGGATGAAAAACTGTTTTTT
-	TRBV6-5	-	15	TRBJ1-5	CASSYSRQGNQPQHF	TGTGCCAGCAGTTACTCGAGGCAGGGTAATCAGCCCCAGCATTTT
-	TRBV21-1	-	8	TRBJ2-7	CASRDRDF	TGTGCCAGCCGGGACAGGGACTTC
TRBD1	TRBV5-1	-	14	TRBJ1-5	CASSLQGGNQPQHF	TGCGCCAGCAGCTTACAGGGGGGCAATCAGCCCCAGCATTTT
-	TRBV4-3	-	16	TRBJ2-1	CASSQEGRGSYNEQFF	TGCGCCAGCAGCCAAGAGGGTAGGGGATCCTACAATGAGCAGTTCTTC
TRBD2	TRBV29-1	-	15	TRBJ2-1	CSVPPPSGRNNEQFF	TGCAGCGTTCCTCCCCCTAGCGGGAGAAACAATGAGCAGTTCTTC
TRBD1	TRBV27	-	19	TRBJ1-1	CASSLRGPIRGGVNTEAFF	TGTGCCAGCAGTTTAAGGGGGCCCATAAGGGGAGGCGTGAACACTGAAGCTTTCTTT